What follows describes a single T cell receptor (beta chain). Its antigen is currently unknown. The sample originates from a study of OX40 agonist ivuxolimab in advanced cancers. Study-wide context: Patients were dosed intravenously with ivuxolimab at 0.01 to 10 mg/kg every 2 weeks. Cancers in dose escalation were hepatocellular, melanoma, renal cell and head and neck. Three partial responders included one hepatocellular carcinoma patient and two cutaneous melanoma patients. General study points: Patients who responded partially at 0.1-3.0 mg/kg showed clonal expansion ranking among the lowest.

Per the germline V gene, CDR1 is SNHLY and CDR2 is FYNNEI. This CDR3 has 13 residues. Trimming pared 5 bases from V and 9 bases from J, leaving 14 bases between. Clones were sequenced by immunoSEQ multiplex PCR, and TCRdb holds only the in-frame ones, with some missing. The profile shows 72,000 or so clones, about 91% of them singletons. The rearrangement links TRBV2 to TRBJ2-1; D might be TRBD1 (6 bases). The TCR sequence derives from an adult with an advanced solid tumor such as melanoma, head and neck, liver or kidney cancer. The sequencing here drew on CD4+ or CD8+ T cells sorted from blood, taken in a trial of the OX40 agonist ivuxolimab. CDR3 loop: CASSYRDLSEQFF. The CDR3 DNA reads as TGTGCCAGCAGTTACAGGGATTTGAGTGAGCAGTTCTTC.